This T cell receptor beta chain was sequenced during a study of blood T cell repertoires in COVID-19. Data came from immunoSEQ multiplex PCR; TCRdb stores just in-frame clones and leaves some out. In the table there are around 160,000 clones, approximately 78% of which are singletons. Germline V gene data show CDR1 as SQVTM and CDR2 as ANQGSEA. This CDR3 has 13 amino acids. J gave up 9 bases and V 4 bases, and 11 bases lay outside the gene matches. This sequence was found in a human donor in a cohort sampled during active COVID-19. V and J are TRBV29-1 and TRBJ2-5; 7 nucleotides line up with TRBD2. The sample consisted of peripheral blood. CDR3 nucleotides: TGCAGCGTTGGTTTGCGGGAGACGGGGTCCCAGTACTTC. Its translation is CSVGLRETGSQYF. Supplemented by reference TRBV29-1 and TRBJ2-5, the full variable domain reads SAVISQKPSRDICQRGTSLTIQCQVDSQVTMMFWYRQQPGQSLTLIATANQGSEATYESGFVIDKFPISRPNLTFSTLTVSNMSPEDSSIYLCSVGLRETGSQYFGPGTRLLVL.